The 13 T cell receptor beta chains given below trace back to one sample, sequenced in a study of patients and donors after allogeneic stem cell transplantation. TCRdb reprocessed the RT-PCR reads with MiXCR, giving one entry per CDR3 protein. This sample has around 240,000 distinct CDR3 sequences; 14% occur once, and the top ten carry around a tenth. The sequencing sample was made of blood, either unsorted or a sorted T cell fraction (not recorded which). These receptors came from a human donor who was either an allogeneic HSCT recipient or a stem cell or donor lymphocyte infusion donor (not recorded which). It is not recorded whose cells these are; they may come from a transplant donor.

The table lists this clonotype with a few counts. The CDR3 DNA reads as TGTGCTAGTGGTTTTTCCAGGGGAGAGACCCAGTACTTC. It yields the protein CASGFSRGETQYF. The chain is built from TRBV12-5 and TRBJ2-5; TRBD1 might be the D (6 bases). This CDR3 region has 13 residues. Germline CDR1 reads LGHNT; CDR2 reads FRNRAP. With 3 bases removed from V and 4 bases from J, the gap between germline ends came to 9 bases.

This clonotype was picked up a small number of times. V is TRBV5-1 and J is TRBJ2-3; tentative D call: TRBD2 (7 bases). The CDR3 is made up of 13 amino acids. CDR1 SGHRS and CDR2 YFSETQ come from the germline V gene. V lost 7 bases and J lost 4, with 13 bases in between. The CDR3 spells CASGEGGADTQYF. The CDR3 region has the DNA TGCGCCAGCGGAGAGGGGGGGGCAGATACGCAGTATTTT.

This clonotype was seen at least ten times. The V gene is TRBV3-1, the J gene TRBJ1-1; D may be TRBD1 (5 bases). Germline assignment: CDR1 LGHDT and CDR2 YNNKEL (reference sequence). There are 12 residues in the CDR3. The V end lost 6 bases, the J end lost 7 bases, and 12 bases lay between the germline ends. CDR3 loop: CASSRGHDEAFF. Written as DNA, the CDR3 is TGTGCCAGCAGTCGTGGACACGATGAAGCTTTCTTT.

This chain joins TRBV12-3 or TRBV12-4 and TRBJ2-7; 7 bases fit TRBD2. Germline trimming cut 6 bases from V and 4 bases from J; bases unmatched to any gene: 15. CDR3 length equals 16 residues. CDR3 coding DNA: TGTGCCAGCAGCCGCGCTACCGGGACTACTCGGTACGAGCAGTACTTC. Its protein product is CASSRATGTTRYEQYF.

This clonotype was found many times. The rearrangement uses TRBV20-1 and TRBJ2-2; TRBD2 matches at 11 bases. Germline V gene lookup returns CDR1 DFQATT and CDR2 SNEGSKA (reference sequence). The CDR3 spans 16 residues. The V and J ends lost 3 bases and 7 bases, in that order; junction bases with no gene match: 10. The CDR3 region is CSASPFSGGAGGELFF. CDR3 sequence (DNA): TGCAGTGCTAGCCCTTTTAGCGGGGGGGCCGGCGGGGAGCTGTTTTTT.

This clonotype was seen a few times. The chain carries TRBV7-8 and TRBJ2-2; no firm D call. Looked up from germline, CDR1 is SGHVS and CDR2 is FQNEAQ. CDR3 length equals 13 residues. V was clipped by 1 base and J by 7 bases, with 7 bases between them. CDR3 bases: TGTGCCAGCAGCTTAGGCGTCGGCGGGGAGCTGTTTTTT. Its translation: CASSLGVGGELFF.

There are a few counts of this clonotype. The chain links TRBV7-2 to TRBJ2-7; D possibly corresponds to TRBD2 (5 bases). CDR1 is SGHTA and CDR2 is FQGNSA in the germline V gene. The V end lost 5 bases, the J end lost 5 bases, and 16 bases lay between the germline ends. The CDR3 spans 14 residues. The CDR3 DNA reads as TGTGCCAGCAGCCGGGGTTGGCAAGCCAACGAGCAGTACTTC. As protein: CASSRGWQANEQYF.

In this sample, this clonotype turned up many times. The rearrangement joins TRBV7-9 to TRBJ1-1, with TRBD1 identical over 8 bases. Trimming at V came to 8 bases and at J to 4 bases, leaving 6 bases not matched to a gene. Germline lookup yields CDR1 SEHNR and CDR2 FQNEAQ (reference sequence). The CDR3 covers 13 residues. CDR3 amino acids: CASGQGLGTEAFF. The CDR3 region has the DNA TGTGCCAGCGGACAGGGATTGGGCACTGAAGCTTTCTTT.

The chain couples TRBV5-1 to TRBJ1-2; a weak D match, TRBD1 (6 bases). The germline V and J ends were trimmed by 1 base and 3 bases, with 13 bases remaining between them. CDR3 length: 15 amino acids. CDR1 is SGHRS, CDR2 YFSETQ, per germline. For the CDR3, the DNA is TGCGCCAGCAGCTTGACAGGGAGTGGTGACTATGGCTACACCTTC. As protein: CASSLTGSGDYGYTF.

The chain's CDR3 is CASSVRDSTDTQYF. Written as DNA, the CDR3 is TGTGCCAGCAGTGTCCGGGACAGCACAGATACGCAGTATTTT. J is TRBJ2-3 and V is TRBV6-1, with D perhaps given as TRBD1 or TRBD2 (5 bases each). The CDR3 is made up of 14 amino acids. V lost 4 bases and J 0 bases, leaving 8 bases between the germline ends. The germline V gene encodes CDR1 MNHNS and CDR2 SASEGT.

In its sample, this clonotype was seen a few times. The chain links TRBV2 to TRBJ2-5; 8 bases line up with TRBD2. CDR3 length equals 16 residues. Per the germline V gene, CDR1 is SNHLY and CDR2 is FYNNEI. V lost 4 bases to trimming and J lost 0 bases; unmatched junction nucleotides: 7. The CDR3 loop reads CASSGGAGGYQETQYF. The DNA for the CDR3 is TGTGCCAGCAGTGGTGGGGCGGGAGGTTACCAAGAGACCCAGTACTTC.

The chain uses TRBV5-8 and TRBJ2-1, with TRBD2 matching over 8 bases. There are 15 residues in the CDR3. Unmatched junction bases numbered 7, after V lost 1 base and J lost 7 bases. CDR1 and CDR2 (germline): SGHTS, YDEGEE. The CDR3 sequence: CASSLSASGLNEQFF. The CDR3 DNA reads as TGTGCCAGCAGCTTGAGTGCTAGCGGGCTGAATGAGCAGTTCTTC.

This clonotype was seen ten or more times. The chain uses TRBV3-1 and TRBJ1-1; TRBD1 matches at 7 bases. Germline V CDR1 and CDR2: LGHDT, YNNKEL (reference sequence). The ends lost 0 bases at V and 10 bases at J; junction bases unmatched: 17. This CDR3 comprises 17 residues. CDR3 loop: CASSQDGVSSVRTGAFF. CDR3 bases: TGTGCCAGCAGCCAAGATGGGGTCTCATCTGTCAGGACAGGAGCTTTCTTT.